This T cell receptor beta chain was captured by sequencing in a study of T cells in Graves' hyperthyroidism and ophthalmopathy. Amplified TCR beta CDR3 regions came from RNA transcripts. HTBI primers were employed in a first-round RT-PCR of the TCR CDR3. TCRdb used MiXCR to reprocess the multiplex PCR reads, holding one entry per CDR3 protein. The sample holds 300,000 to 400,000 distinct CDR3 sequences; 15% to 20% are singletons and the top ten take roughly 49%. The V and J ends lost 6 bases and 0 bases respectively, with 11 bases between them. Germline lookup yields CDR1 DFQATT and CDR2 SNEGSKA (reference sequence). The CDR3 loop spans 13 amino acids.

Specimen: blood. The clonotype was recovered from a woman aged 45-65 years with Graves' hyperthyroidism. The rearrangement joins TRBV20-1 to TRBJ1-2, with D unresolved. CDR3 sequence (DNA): TGCAGTGCACGGACCTCAGCTAACTATGGCTACACCTTC. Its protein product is CSARTSANYGYTF.